This entry concerns a single T cell receptor beta chain. These data come from a study of blood T cell repertoires in COVID-19. Generated by immunoSEQ multiplex PCR, the TCRdb table keeps only in-frame clones and is missing some. The table lists hundreds of thousands of clones, 80% to 90% of them singletons. The participants were between about 18 and 90 years old and came from roughly 25 US areas. The TCR was taken from a young man who had recovered from COVID-19. Sequencing input: PBMCs or T cells enriched from blood (not recorded which).

CDR3 residues: CASSFRRGWEQYF. DNA for the CDR3: TGTGCCAGCAGTTTTAGGAGGGGATGGGAGCAGTACTTC. The chain joins TRBV28 to TRBJ2-7; perhaps TRBD2 as D (6 bases). From germline, CDR1 is MDHEN and CDR2 SYDVKM. Trimming left V 3 bases short and J 7 bases short, with 13 bases between. The CDR3 has 13 amino acids.